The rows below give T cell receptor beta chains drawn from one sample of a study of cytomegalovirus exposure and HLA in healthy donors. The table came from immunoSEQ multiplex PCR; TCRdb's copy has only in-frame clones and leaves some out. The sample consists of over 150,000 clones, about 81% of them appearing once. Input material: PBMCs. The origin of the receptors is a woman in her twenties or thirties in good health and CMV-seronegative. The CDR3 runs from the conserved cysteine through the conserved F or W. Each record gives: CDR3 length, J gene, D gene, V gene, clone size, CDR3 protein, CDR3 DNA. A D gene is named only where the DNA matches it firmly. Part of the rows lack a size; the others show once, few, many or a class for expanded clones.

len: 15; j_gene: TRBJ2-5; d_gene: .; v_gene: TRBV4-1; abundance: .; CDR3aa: CASSQVRFSQETQYF; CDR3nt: TGCGCCAGCAGCCAAGTTCGGTTCTCCCAAGAGACCCAGTACTTC
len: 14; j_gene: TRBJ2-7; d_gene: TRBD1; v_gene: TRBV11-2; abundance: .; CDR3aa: CASSSRQGIYEQYF; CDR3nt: TGTGCCAGCAGCTCAAGACAGGGAATCTACGAGCAGTACTTC
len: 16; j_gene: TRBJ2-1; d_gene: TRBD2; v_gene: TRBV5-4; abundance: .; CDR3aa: CASSQTGTRLINEQFF; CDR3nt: TGTGCCAGCAGCCAAACCGGGACTAGATTAATCAATGAGCAGTTCTTC
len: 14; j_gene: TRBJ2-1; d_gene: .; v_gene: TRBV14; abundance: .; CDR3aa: CASRWGDSYNEQFF; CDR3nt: TGTGCCAGCAGGTGGGGGGACTCCTACAATGAGCAGTTCTTC
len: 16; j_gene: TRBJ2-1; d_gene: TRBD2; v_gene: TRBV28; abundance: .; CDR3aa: CASSPSGLADHNEQFF; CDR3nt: TGTGCCAGCAGTCCATCGGGACTAGCGGACCACAATGAGCAGTTCTTC
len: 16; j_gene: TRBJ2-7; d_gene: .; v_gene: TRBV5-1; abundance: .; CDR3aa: CASSLSQGGSSYEQYF; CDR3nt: TGCGCCAGCAGCTTAAGCCAGGGGGGCAGCTCCTACGAGCAGTACTTC
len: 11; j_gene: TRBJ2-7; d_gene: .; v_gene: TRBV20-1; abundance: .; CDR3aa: CSASAGSEQYF; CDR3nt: TGCAGTGCTAGTGCAGGGTCCGAGCAGTACTTC
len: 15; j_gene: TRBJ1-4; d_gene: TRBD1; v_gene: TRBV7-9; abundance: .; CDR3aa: CASSLQGADNEKLFF; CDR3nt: TGTGCCAGCAGCTTACAGGGGGCAGATAATGAAAAACTGTTTTTT
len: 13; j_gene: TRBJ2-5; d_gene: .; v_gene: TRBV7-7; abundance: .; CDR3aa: CASSVLPEETQYF; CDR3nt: TGTGCCAGCAGCGTACTACCAGAAGAGACCCAGTACTTC
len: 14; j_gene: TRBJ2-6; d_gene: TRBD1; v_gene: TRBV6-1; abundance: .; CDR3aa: CASSTGGGANVLTF; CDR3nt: TGTGCCAGCAGCACAGGGGGTGGGGCCAACGTCCTGACTTTC
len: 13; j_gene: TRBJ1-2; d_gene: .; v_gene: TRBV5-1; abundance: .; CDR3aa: CASSWAGTYGYTF; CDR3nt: TGCGCCAGCAGCTGGGCAGGAACCTATGGCTACACCTTC
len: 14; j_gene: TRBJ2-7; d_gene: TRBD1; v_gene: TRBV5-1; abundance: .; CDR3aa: CASSGRTGADEQYF; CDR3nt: TGCGCCAGCAGCGGACGTACAGGGGCGGACGAGCAGTACTTC
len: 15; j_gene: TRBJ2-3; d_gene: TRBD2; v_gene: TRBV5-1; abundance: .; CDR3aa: CASSLSGRAADTQYF; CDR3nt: TGCGCCAGCAGCCTTAGCGGGAGGGCAGCAGATACGCAGTATTTT
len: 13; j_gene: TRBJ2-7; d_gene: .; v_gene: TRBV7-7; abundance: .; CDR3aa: CASSLASGDEQYF; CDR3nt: TGTGCTAGCAGCTTAGCATCAGGGGACGAGCAGTACTTC
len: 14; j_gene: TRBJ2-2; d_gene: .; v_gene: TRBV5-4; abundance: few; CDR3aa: CASSLSGYTGELFF; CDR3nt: TGTGCCAGCAGCTTGTCGGGGTACACCGGGGAGCTGTTTTTT
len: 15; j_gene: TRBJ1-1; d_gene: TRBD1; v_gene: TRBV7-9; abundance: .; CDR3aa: CSSSPGQGANTEAFF; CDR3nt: TGTTCCAGCAGCCCTGGGCAGGGGGCCAACACTGAAGCTTTCTTT
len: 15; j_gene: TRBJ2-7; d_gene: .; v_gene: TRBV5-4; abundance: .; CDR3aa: CASSRLGGDPYEQYF; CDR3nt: TGTGCCAGCAGCCGCCTAGGGGGAGACCCCTACGAGCAGTACTTC
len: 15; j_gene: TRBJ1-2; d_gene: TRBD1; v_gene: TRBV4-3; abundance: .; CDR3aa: CASSLRQGGAYGYTF; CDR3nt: TGCGCCAGCAGCTTACGACAGGGGGGCGCCTATGGCTACACCTTC
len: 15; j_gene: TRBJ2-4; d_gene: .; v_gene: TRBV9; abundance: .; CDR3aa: CASSVVGASGNIQYF; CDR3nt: TGTGCCAGCAGCGTAGTCGGAGCTTCGGGAAACATTCAGTACTTC
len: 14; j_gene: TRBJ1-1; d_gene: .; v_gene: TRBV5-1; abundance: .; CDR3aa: CASSLSAENTEAFF; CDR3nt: TGCGCCAGCAGCTTGAGCGCAGAAAACACTGAAGCTTTCTTT
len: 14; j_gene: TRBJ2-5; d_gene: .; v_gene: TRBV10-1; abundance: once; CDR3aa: CASSESGGQETQYF; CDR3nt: TGCGCCAGCAGTGAGTCAGGGGGCCAAGAGACCCAGTACTTC
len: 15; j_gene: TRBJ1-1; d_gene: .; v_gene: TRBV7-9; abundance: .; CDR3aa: CSSSLPPTGSLEAFF; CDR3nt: TGTTCCAGCAGCCTACCCCCTACAGGGTCGCTCGAAGCTTTCTTT
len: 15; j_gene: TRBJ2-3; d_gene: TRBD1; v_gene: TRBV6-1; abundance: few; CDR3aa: CASTTWDSSTDTQYF; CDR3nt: TGTGCCAGCACAACATGGGACAGTAGCACAGATACGCAGTATTTT
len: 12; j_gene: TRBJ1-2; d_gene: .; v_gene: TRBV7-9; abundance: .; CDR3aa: CSSRPHSDGYTF; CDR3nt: TGTTCCAGCAGGCCCCATTCAGATGGCTACACCTTC
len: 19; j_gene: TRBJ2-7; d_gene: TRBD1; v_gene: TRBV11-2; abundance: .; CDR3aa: CASSRTMTPGQGATYEQYF; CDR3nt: TGTGCCAGCAGCCGCACAATGACCCCGGGACAGGGGGCGACCTACGAGCAGTACTTC
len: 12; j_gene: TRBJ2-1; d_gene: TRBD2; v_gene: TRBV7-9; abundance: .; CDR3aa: CASSPASGRGFF; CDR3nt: TGTGCCAGCAGCCCTGCTAGCGGCCGGGGGTTCTTC
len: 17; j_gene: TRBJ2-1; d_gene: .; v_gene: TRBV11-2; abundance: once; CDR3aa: CASSLVPDPRGDNEQFF; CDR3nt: TGTGCCAGCAGCTTAGTTCCTGACCCCAGGGGGGACAATGAGCAGTTCTTC
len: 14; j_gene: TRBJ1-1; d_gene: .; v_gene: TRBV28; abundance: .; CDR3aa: CASRKYQENTEAFF; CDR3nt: TGTGCCAGCAGGAAATATCAGGAGAACACTGAAGCTTTCTTT
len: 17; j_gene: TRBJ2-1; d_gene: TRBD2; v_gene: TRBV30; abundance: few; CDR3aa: CAWSVWGLAGLYNEQFF; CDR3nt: TGTGCCTGGAGTGTATGGGGGCTAGCGGGACTTTACAATGAGCAGTTCTTC
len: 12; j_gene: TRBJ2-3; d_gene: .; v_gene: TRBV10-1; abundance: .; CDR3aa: CASSASTDTQYF; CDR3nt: TGCGCCAGCAGTGCTAGCACAGATACGCAGTATTTT
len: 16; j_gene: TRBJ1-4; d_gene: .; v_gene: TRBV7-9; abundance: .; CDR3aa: CSSSFGTGGVNEKLFF; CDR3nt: TGTTCCAGCAGCTTTGGAACGGGGGGCGTTAATGAAAAACTGTTTTTT
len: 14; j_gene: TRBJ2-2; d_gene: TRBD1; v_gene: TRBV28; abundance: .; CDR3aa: CASSLLQGIGELFF; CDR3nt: TGTGCCAGCAGTCTTTTACAGGGGATCGGGGAGCTGTTTTTT
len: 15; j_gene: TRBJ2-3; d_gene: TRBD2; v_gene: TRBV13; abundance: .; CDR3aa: CASSFGGRVPDTQYF; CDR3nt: TGTGCCAGCAGCTTTGGGGGGAGGGTCCCAGATACGCAGTATTTT
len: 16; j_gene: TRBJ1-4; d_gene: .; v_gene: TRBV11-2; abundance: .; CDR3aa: CASSVVAFATNEKLFF; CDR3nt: TGTGCCAGCAGCGTAGTGGCTTTTGCAACTAATGAAAAACTGTTTTTT
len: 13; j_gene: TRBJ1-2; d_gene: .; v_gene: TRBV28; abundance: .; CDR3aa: CASSLGVNYGYTF; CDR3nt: TGTGCCAGCAGTCTCGGGGTTAACTATGGCTACACCTTC
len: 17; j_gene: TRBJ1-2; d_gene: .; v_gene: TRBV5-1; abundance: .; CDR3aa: CASSLRGQPTGDYGYTF; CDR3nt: TGCGCCAGCAGCTTGCGAGGACAGCCCACCGGAGACTATGGCTACACCTTC
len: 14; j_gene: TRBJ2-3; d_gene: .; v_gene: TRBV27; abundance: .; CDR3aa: CASSQGASTDTQYF; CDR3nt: TGTGCCAGCAGCCAAGGGGCGTCCACAGATACGCAGTATTTT
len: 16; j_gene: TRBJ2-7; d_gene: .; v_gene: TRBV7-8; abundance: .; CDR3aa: CASSSPGAADPDGRYF; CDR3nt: TGTGCCAGCAGCTCCCCAGGGGCGGCCGACCCCGACGGGCGGTACTTC
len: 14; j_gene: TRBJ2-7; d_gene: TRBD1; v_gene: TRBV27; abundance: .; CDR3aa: CASSARTGPYEQYF; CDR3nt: TGTGCCAGCAGTGCTAGGACAGGGCCGTACGAGCAGTACTTC
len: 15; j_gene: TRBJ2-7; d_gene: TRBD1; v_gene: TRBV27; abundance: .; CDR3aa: CASSPLGTGAYEQYF; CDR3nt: TGTGCCAGCAGTCCCCTAGGGACAGGCGCCTACGAGCAGTACTTC
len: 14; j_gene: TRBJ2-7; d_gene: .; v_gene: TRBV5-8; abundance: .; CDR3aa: CASSSDSISYEQYF; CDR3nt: TGTGCCAGCAGCTCGGACAGTATCTCCTACGAGCAGTACTTC
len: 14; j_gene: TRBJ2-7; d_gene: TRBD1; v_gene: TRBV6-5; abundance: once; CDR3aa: CASSSRTGRYEQYF; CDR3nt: TGTGCCAGCAGCTCACGGACAGGGCGGTACGAGCAGTACTTC
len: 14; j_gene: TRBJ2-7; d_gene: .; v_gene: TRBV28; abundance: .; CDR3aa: CASSPPAGLDEQYF; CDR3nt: TGTGCCAGCAGTCCGCCGGCAGGGCTCGACGAGCAGTACTTC
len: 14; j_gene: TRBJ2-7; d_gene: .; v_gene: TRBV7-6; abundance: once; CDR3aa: CASSLTGVSYEQYF; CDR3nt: TGTGCCAGCAGCTTGACGGGAGTCTCCTACGAGCAGTACTTC
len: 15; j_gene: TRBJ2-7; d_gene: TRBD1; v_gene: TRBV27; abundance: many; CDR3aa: CASSLLGGGSYEQYF; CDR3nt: TGTGCCAGCAGTTTACTAGGGGGCGGGTCCTACGAGCAGTACTTC